This T cell receptor beta chain was captured in a study of cytomegalovirus exposure and HLA in healthy donors. Germline loops: CDR1 MNHEY, CDR2 SVGAGI. V was pared by 2 bases and J by 10 bases, with 3 bases of the junction left unmatched. CDR3 size: 15 residues. General study findings and limits: When presence/absence was analysed, sequencing depth was taken to be roughly uniform across donors. Altogether, 150 to 200 TCR beta chains were recorded as cytomegalovirus-associated. When analyzed later, the rates of TCR association showed variation by HLA locus, with DRB1 the most and HLA-C the fewest.

The sample holds one count of this clone. Its antigen remains unidentified. It was with 60 Vbeta and 13 Jbeta primers that the PCR ran. Assay: immunoSEQ multiplex PCR; the TCRdb copy retains only in-frame clones and omits some. The sample includes roughly 180,000 clones, approximately 81% of them seen just once. The receptor was isolated from a female donor in good health and CMV-seronegative. The sequenced sample consisted of PBMCs. V usage is TRBV6-5 and J usage is TRBJ1-6; the match to TRBD1 covers 12 bases. For the CDR3, the DNA is TGTGCCAGCAGTTACGGGACAGGGGGCCAATCACCCCTCCACTTT. Its translation: CASSYGTGGQSPLHF.